This T cell receptor beta chain appears in the sequencing data of a study of blood T cell repertoires in COVID-19. Whole-study context: T cells, B-cell-depleted T cells, or PBMCs supplied cDNA or gDNA.

The repertoire was sequenced with immunoSEQ multiplex PCR; TCRdb's copy has only in-frame clones and lacks some. The sample contains about 330,000 clones, around 89% of which appear only once. CDR1 SEHNR and CDR2 FQNEAQ come from the germline V gene (reference sequence). The V and J ends lost 2 bases and 2 bases respectively, with 7 bases between them. The CDR3 contains 13 residues. Sequencing was carried out using peripheral blood. The sequence was collected from a woman in her 50s with active or convalescent COVID-19. The chain has TRBV7-9 and TRBJ2-7; D not certain. Here the CDR3 DNA reads TGTGCCAGCAGCTTATGGTCGGCCTACGAGCAGTACTTC. As protein: CASSLWSAYEQYF.